This record concerns one T cell receptor (beta chain) sequence. Antigen: not known. Germline V gives CDR1 SGHAT, CDR2 FQNNGV. After removal of 5 bases from V and 6 bases from J, the junction contained 8 bases not matched to a gene. This CDR3 has 14 amino acids. A multiplex PCR was run with 60 Vbeta primers and 13 Jbeta primers. The data were produced by immunoSEQ multiplex PCR, yet TCRdb's version contains in-frame clones alone and is incomplete. Found here are some 97,000 clones, about 77% of them singletons; the top ten hold over 3.5%. This sample is part of a study of cytomegalovirus exposure and HLA in healthy donors. Overall study results and limits: Over 15,000 TCR beta sequences were associated with HLA alleles at 0.05 false discovery rate in a later analysis. In vitro assays verified that a few CMV-associated chains recognized CMV antigens specifically. Most sequenced TCRs were rare (though some public TCRs occurred in many donors).

The chain has TRBV11-2 and TRBJ1-2; 8 bases match TRBD1. The sequenced sample was PBMCs. The origin of this receptor is a woman in her forties or fifties in good health and CMV-seropositive. CDR3 DNA sequence: TGTGCCAGCAGCCTCCAGGGGGCCCCCCATGGCTACACCTTC. It encodes CASSLQGAPHGYTF.